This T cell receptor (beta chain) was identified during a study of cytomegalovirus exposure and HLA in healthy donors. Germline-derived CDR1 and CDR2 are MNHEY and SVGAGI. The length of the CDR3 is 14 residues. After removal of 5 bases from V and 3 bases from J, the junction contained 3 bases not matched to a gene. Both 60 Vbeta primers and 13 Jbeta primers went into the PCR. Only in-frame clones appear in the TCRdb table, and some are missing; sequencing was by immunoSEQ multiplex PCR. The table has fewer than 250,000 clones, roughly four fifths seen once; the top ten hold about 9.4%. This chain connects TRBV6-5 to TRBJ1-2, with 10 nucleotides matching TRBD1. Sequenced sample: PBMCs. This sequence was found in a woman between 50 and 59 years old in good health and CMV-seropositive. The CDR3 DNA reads TGTGCCAGCAGTCTGGACAGGGGGGACTATGGCTACACCTTC. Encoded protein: CASSLDRGDYGYTF.